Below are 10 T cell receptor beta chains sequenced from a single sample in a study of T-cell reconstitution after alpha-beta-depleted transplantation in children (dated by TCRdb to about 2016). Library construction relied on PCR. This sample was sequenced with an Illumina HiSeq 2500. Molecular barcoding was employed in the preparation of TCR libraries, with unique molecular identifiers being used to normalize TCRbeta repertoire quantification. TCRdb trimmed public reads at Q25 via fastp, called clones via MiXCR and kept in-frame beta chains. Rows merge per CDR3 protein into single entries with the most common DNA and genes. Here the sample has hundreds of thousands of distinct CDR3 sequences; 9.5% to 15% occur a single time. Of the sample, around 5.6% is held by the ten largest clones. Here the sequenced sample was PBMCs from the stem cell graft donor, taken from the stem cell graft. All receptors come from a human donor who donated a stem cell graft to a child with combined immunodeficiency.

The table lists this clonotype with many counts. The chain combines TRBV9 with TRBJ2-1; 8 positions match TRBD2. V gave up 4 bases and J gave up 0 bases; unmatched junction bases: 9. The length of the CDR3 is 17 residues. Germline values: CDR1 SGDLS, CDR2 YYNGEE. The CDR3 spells CASSFYSGMNSYNEQFF. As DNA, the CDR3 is TGTGCCAGCAGCTTTTATAGCGGGATGAACTCCTACAATGAGCAGTTCTTC.

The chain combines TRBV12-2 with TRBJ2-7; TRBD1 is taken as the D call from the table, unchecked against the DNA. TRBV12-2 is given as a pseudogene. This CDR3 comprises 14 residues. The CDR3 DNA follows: TGTGCAAGTCGCTTGACAGGGAAAACCTACGAGCAGTACTTC. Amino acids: CASRLTGKTYEQYF.

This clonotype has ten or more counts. CDR3 sequence (DNA): TGTGCCACCAGTGACCCGGGACACGACACCGGGGAGCTGTTTTTT. Translating gives CATSDPGHDTGELFF. The chain uses TRBV24-1 and TRBJ2-2, with TRBD1 as a possible D gene (6 bases). V was trimmed by 4 bases and J by 3 bases, leaving 11 bases between them. CDR1 is KGHDR and CDR2 is SFDVKD in the germline V gene. The CDR3 has 15 amino acids.

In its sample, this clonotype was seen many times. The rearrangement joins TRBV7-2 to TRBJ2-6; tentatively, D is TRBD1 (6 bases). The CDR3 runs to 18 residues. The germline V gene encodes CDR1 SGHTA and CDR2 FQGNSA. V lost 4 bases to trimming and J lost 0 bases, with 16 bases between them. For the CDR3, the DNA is TGTGCCAGCAGCTCGGGACAAGTCCCTCTCTCTGGGGCCAACGTCCTGACTTTC. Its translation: CASSSGQVPLSGANVLTF. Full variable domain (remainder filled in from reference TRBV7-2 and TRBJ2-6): GAGVSQSPSNKVTEKGKDVELRCDPISGHTALYWYRQSLGQGLEFLIYFQGNSAPDKSGLPSDRFSAERTGGSVSTLTIQRTQQEDSAVYLCASSSGQVPLSGANVLTFGAGSRLTVL.

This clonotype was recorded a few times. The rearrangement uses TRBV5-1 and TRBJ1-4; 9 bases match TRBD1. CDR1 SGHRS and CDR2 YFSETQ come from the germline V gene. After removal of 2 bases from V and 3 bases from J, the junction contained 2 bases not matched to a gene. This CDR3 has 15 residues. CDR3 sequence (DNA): TGCGCCAGCAGCTTAAGGACAGGGGCTAATGAAAAACTGTTTTTT. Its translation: CASSLRTGANEKLFF.

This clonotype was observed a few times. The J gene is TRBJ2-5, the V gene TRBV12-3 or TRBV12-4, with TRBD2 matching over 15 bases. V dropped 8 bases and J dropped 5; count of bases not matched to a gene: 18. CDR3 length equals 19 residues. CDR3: CASSPEGLAGGPRRETQYF. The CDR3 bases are TGTGCCAGCTCCCCCGAAGGACTAGCGGGAGGGCCGAGAAGGGAGACCCAGTACTTC.

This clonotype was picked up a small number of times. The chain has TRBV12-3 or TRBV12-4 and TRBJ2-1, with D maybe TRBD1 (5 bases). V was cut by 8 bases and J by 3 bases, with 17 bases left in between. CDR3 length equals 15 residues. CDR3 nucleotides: TGTGCCAGCGGAACTCCTGGACACGACTACAATGAGCAGTTCTTC. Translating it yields CASGTPGHDYNEQFF.

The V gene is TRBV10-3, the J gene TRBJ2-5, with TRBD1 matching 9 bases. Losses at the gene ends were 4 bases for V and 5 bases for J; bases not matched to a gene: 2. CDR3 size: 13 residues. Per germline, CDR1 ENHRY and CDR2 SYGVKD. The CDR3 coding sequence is TGTGCCATCAGTGGGACAGGGGTGGAGACCCAGTACTTC. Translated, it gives CAISGTGVETQYF.

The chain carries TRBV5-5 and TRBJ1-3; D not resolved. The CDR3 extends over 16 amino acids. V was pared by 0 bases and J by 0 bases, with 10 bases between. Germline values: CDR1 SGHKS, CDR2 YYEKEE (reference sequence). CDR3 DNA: TGTGCCAGCAGCTTGGGTGTCAGAAACTCTGGAAACACCATATATTTT. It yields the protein CASSLGVRNSGNTIYF.

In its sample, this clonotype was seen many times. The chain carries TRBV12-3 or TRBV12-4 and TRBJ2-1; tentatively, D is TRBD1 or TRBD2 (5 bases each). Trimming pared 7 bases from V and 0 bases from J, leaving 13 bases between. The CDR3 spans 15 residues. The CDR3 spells CASIRGESSYNEQFF. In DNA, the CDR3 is TGTGCCAGCATCCGAGGGGAGAGCTCCTACAATGAGCAGTTCTTC.